Here is one T cell receptor (beta chain) with its context. This sample stems from a study of shared clonotypes between healthy human individuals. Deletions cut 1 base from V and 0 bases from J, with 9 bases between. Germline lookup yields CDR1 SGHVS and CDR2 FNYEAQ. CDR3 length equals 15 residues. TCRdb's table, derived via immunoSEQ multiplex PCR, lists solely in-frame clones and lacks some. The data contain about 1.1 million clones, about 72% of them seen just once; the ten biggest clones take up 0.89%. Material: memory CD4+ T cells from PBMCs. Subset noted: CD45RA-negative fraction. V usage is TRBV7-6 and J usage is TRBJ1-1; D remains unclear. The sequence was obtained from a man between 18 and 35 years old in good health. Some clones in this sample may be carry-over from other donors' samples. CDR3 bases: TGTGCCAGCAGCTTAGGCGGTAATCTGAACACTGAAGCTTTCTTT. Protein: CASSLGGNLNTEAFF.